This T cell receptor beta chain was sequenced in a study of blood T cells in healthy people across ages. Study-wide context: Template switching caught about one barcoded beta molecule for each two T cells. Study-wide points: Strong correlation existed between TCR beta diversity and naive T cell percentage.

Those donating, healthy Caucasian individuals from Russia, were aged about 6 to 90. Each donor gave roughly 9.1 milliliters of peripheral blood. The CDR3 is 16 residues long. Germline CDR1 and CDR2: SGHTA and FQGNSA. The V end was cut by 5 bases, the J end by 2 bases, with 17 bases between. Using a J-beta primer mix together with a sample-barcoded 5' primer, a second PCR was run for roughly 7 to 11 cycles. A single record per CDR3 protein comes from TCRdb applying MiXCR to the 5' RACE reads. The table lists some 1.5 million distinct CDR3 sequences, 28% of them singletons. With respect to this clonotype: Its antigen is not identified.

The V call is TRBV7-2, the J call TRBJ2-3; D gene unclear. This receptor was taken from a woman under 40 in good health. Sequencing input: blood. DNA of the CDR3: TGTGCCAGCAGCCCCCTCCGGTCCAGAGCCACAGATACGCAGTATTTT. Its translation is CASSPLRSRATDTQYF.